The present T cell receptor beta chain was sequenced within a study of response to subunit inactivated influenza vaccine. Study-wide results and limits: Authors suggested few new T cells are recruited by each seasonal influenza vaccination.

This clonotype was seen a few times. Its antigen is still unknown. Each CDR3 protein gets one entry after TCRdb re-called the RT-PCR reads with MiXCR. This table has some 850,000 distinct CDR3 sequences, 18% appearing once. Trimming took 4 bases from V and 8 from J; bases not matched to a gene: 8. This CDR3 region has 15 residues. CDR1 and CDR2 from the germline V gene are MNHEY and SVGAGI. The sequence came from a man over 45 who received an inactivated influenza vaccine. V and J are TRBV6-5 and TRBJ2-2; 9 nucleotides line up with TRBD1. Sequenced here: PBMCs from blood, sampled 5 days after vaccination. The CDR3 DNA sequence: TGTGCCAGCAGTTCCGGGACAGGGAGCGGGGGGGAGCTGTTTTTT. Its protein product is CASSSGTGSGGELFF.